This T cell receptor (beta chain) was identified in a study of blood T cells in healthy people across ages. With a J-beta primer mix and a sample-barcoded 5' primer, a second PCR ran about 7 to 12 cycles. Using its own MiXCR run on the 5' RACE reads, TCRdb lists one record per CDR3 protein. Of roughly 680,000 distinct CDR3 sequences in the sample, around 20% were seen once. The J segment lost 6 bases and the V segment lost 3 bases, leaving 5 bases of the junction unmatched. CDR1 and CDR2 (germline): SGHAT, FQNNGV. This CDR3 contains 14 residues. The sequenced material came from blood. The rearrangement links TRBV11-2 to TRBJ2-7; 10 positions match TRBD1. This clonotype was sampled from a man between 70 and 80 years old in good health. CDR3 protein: CASSFLTGGLEQYF. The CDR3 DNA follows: TGTGCCAGCAGCTTCCTGACAGGGGGCCTCGAGCAGTACTTC.